A single sample is the source of the 8 T cell receptor beta chains below, sequenced in a study of post-analysis software for immune sequencing data. Overall study results and limits: The five TRBV segments detected at higher frequency in patients than in controls included TRBV5-6, TRBV5-1 and TRBV20-1.

Unique molecular identifiers tagged the TCR beta cDNA libraries. TCRdb fed the PCR reads into MiXCR, producing one record per CDR3 protein. The sample includes 400,000 to 500,000 distinct CDR3 sequences, 35% to 45% seen only once; the top ten take less than 10%. These receptors lack a known antigen. The sample comprised blood. Source of these receptors: a girl aged 2 to 9 with multiple sclerosis.

The chain has TRBV7-9 and TRBJ2-5; D unclear. Trimming shortened V by 4 bases and J by 5 bases, and 8 bases separated the two germline ends. The CDR3 sequence is 12 residues long. Germline V gives CDR1 SEHNR, CDR2 FQNEAQ (reference sequence). This chain's CDR3 is CASSWTLETQYF. The CDR3 region has the DNA TGTGCCAGCAGCTGGACCCTCGAGACCCAGTACTTC.

This clonotype was detected a few times. J is TRBJ2-7 and V is TRBV5-6; perhaps D is TRBD1 or TRBD2 (6 bases each). Germline CDR1 SGHDT, CDR2 YYEEEE. V gave up 0 bases and J gave up 3 bases, with 13 bases separating them. The CDR3 spans 15 residues. The CDR3 DNA follows: TGTGCCAGCAGCTTGGGACCGGGGGCCAACTACGAGCAGTACTTC. This encodes CASSLGPGANYEQYF.

The rearrangement links TRBV20-1 to TRBJ1-1; D is undetermined. Germline CDR1 is DFQATT and CDR2 is SNEGSKA (reference sequence). V gave up 6 bases and J gave up 3 bases, with 17 bases separating them. The CDR3 is 14 residues long. The CDR3 nucleotides are TGCAGTGCACCACGAGGAAACTCTTACACTGAAGCTTTCTTT. Translation: CSAPRGNSYTEAFF.

This clonotype was observed a few times. The genes are TRBV29-1 and TRBJ2-3; unclear D gene. Germline lookup yields CDR1 SQVTM and CDR2 ANQGSEA. CDR3 size: 11 residues. Trimming took 6 bases from V and 0 from J, leaving 4 bases between them. CDR3 region: CSVDSTDTQYF. CDR3 nucleotides: TGCAGCGTAGACAGCACAGATACGCAGTATTTT.

This clonotype turned up a few times. The V call is TRBV6-6, the J call TRBJ1-2, with D uncertain. V was cut by 6 bases and J by 5 bases, with 13 bases left in between. In germline, CDR1 is MNHNY, CDR2 SVGAGI (reference sequence). This CDR3 spans 13 amino acids. The CDR3 loop reads CASSSFGRYGYTF. The CDR3 nucleotides read TGTGCCAGCAGCTCCTTCGGGAGGTATGGCTACACCTTC.

J is TRBJ2-1 and V is TRBV29-1; 10 positions agree with TRBD2. CDR3 length equals 15 residues. V was pared by 3 bases and J by 8 bases, with 10 bases of the junction left unmatched. Looked up from germline, CDR1 is SQVTM and CDR2 is ANQGSEA. CDR3 sequence: CSVEGLSGRFDEQFF. For the CDR3, the DNA is TGCAGCGTTGAGGGACTTAGCGGGAGGTTTGATGAGCAGTTCTTC.

V and J are TRBV6-2 or TRBV6-3 and TRBJ2-7; 7 bases line up with TRBD1. This CDR3 has 13 amino acids. Germline V gene lookup returns CDR1 MNHEY and CDR2 SVGEGT. The ends lost 6 bases at V and 5 bases at J; junction bases unmatched: 7. CDR3 amino acids: CASSLKGAHEQYF. CDR3 DNA sequence: TGTGCCAGCAGCTTAAAGGGGGCCCACGAGCAGTACTTC.

The V call is TRBV6-5, the J call TRBJ1-1, with D possibly TRBD1 on 5 matching bases. With 0 bases removed from V and 7 bases from J, the gap between germline ends came to 15 bases. The CDR3 runs to 15 residues. From germline, CDR1 is MNHEY and CDR2 SVGAGI. DNA for the CDR3: TGTGCCAGCAGTTACTCCGGGGGGAATATGGGTGAAGCTTTCTTT. This sequence encodes CASSYSGGNMGEAFF.